This T cell receptor (beta chain) was identified during a study of blood T cell repertoires in COVID-19. Whole-study context: The United States, Italy and Spain supplied acute and convalescent COVID-19 samples. T cells, B-cell-depleted T cells, or PBMCs supplied cDNA or gDNA.

In the authors' methods: Amplifying reference gene primers gave estimates of nucleated cell counts. Using immunoSEQ multiplex PCR, the repertoire was profiled, and TCRdb retains in-frame clones only, with some absent. V, J and clone size are taken as reported in that table, and D and trimming were inferred from the DNA itself. Of some 99,000 clones in the sample, just over 85% were seen once. The CDR3 spans 15 residues. CDR1 is LNHDA, CDR2 SQIVND, per germline (reference sequence). Unmatched junction bases numbered 10, after V lost 1 base and J lost 11 bases. The V call is TRBV19, the J call TRBJ1-5, with TRBD1 identical over 8 bases. The source of this sequence is a woman in her sixties or seventies in a cohort sampled during active or convalescent COVID-19. Sequencing used peripheral blood. Written as DNA, the CDR3 is TGTGCCAGTAGTATAGGGCGAACAGGGGGATCAGCCCAGCATTTT. Residues: CASSIGRTGGSAQHF.